A selection of T cell receptor beta chains follows, all from one sample in a study of spatial heterogeneity in lung cancer. TCRdb reprocessed the 5' RACE reads via MiXCR and lists one record per CDR3 protein. The sample has roughly 24,000 distinct CDR3 sequences, 9% to 10% seen once. The sequenced sample was PBMCs, obtained at follow-up. The receptors were sampled from a male donor with early-stage non-small cell lung cancer. CDR3s include the opening cysteine and the closing phenylalanine or tryptophan. The order of the fields is J gene, D gene, V gene, clone size, CDR3 DNA, CDR3 protein. D genes are given only for firm matches. Some rows have no size entry. The others give once, few or many, or a class for an expanded clone.

>TRBJ2-2|TRBD1|TRBV6-2/TRBV6-3|many
TGTGCCAGCAGAACCGGGACAGGGAGGACCGGGGAGCTGTTTTTT
CASRTGTGRTGELFF
>TRBJ2-3|TRBD1|TRBV11-3|many
TGTGCCAGCAGTAGGGACAGGCTCACAGATACGCAGTATTTT
CASSRDRLTDTQYF
>TRBJ1-5|NA|TRBV12-2|NA
TGTGCAAGTCGCTTAGGACAGGGGGCGCGGCAGCCCCAGCATTTT
CASRLGQGARQPQHF
>TRBJ2-7|TRBD2|TRBV19|NA
TGTGCCAGTAGTACTCCCGGGGGGGCCACCTACGAGCAGTACTTC
CASSTPGGATYEQYF
>TRBJ2-5|TRBD2|TRBV19|many
TGTGCCAGTAGTATAGGACTAGCGGGGGGTCAAGAGACCCAGTACTTC
CASSIGLAGGQETQYF
>TRBJ2-7|NA|TRBV29-1|many
TGCAGCGCCAGACAGTCCTACGAGCAGTACTTC
CSARQSYEQYF
>TRBJ1-4|NA|TRBV5-1|few
TGCGCCAGCAGCTTGTCGTCAGGGTCTAATGAAAAACTGTTTTTT
CASSLSSGSNEKLFF
>TRBJ1-6|TRBD1|TRBV10-2|many
TGCGCCAGCAGTCAGGGGGCCTCCTATAATTCACCCCTCCACTTT
CASSQGASYNSPLHF
>TRBJ1-1|TRBD1|TRBV5-1|NA
TGCGCCAGCAGCTTGGCCGCGACAGGGTACACTGAAGCTTTCTTT
CASSLAATGYTEAFF
>TRBJ2-1|NA|TRBV16|many
TGTGCCAGCAGCCAATCAGGGGGCAATGAGCAGTTCTTC
CASSQSGGNEQFF
>TRBJ2-5|NA|TRBV11-2|many
TGTGCCAGCAGCGGTGCAGGGGCGGAGACCCAGTACTTC
CASSGAGAETQYF
>TRBJ1-6|NA|TRBV13|NA
TGTGCCAGCAGCCAGTCCGGGGAGTTTGGGTATAATTCACCCCTCCACTTT
CASSQSGEFGYNSPLHF
>TRBJ2-3|NA|TRBV20-1|many
TGCAGTGCTAGCCAGTTATCCACAGATACGCAGTATTTT
CSASQLSTDTQYF
>TRBJ1-2|TRBD1|TRBV7-6|few
TGTGCCAGCAGCCCCGGACAGGAAGGTGGCTACACCTTC
CASSPGQEGGYTF
>TRBJ2-2|TRBD2|TRBV4-3|few
TGCGCCAGCAGCCAAGAAGGGCTAGCGGGGGTTTCCACCGGGGAGCTGTTTTTT
CASSQEGLAGVSTGELFF
>TRBJ2-3|NA|TRBV7-2|NA
TGTGCCAGCAGTGCGGGGCGGACAGATACGCAGTATTTT
CASSAGRTDTQYF
>TRBJ2-7|NA|TRBV28|many
TGTGCCAGCAGTTTGGGACTCAGCGAGCAGTACTTC
CASSLGLSEQYF
>TRBJ2-7|NA|TRBV2|many
TGTGCCAGCGGCCAATTCACAGGGCGGCAGTACTTC
CASGQFTGRQYF
>TRBJ1-3|NA|TRBV5-1|few
TGCGCCAGCAGCGTGGGGCCCTCTGGAAACACCATATATTTT
CASSVGPSGNTIYF
>TRBJ1-1|TRBD1|TRBV5-1|few
TGCGCCAGCAGCCCCCGGACAGGGAGAGAAGCTTTCTTT
CASSPRTGREAFF
>TRBJ2-2|NA|TRBV7-2|NA
TGTGCCAGCAGCCCCCGCGCTACAGTAACCACCGGGGAGCTGTTTTTT
CASSPRATVTTGELFF
>TRBJ2-7|NA|TRBV4-1|few
TGCGCCAGCAGCCGCGGGGGCGCGCTTTACGAGCAGTACTTC
CASSRGGALYEQYF
>TRBJ2-5|NA|TRBV28|many
TGTGCCAGCAGCCAGCCCCGAAGGGGACAAGAGACCCAGTACTTC
CASSQPRRGQETQYF
>TRBJ2-2|TRBD2|TRBV20-1|many
TGCAGTGCCACCCTTAGCGGGCGACTTACCGGGGAGCTGTTTTTT
CSATLSGRLTGELFF
>TRBJ2-2|NA|TRBV20-1|many
TGCAGTGCAACCGGGACGGCGAACACCGGGGAGCTGTTTTTT
CSATGTANTGELFF
>TRBJ1-2|NA|TRBV10-3|few
TGTGCCATCAGTGTCCAGGCAGGTCCTCCAAAGTACACCTTC
CAISVQAGPPKYTF
>TRBJ2-6|NA|TRBV4-3|few
TGCGCCAGCAGCCAAGACGGGGCCCTCTCTGGGGCCAACGTCCTGACTTTC
CASSQDGALSGANVLTF